This T cell receptor (beta chain) was identified in a study of T cell responses to AZD1222 COVID-19 vaccine. Libraries were prepared by immunoSEQ multiplex PCR; TCRdb keeps only in-frame clonotypes and omits some of them. The sample holds about 180,000 clones, about 91% seen once. Trimming left V 0 bases short and J 8 bases short, with 20 bases between. The CDR3 contains 17 residues. The germline CDR1 and CDR2 sequences are SGHRS and YFSETQ. V gene TRBV5-1 combines with J gene TRBJ1-4, with a weak D call TRBD1 (6 bases). This TCR derives from an adult in good health. The sequences come from peripheral blood, collected on day 0 of AZD1222 vaccination. CDR3 coding DNA: TGCGCCAGCAGCTTGGCCGGGACACCTAAAACGGGGGAAAAACTGTTTTTT. It translates to CASSLAGTPKTGEKLFF.